These 8 T cell receptor beta chains originate from one sample sequenced in a study of blood T cell repertoires in COVID-19. The protocol was immunoSEQ multiplex PCR, while the TCRdb copy is restricted to in-frame clones and leaves out a portion. This sample has 150,000 to 200,000 clones; roughly 85% occur once, and the top ten carry 7.5% to 10%. Sequencing was performed on peripheral blood. These TCRs come from a man over 45 with active or convalescent COVID-19.

This chain links TRBV19 with TRBJ1-6; TRBD1 might be the D (5 bases). CDR1 LNHDA and CDR2 SQIVND come from the germline V gene (reference sequence). Trimming cost V 8 bases and J 0 bases, with 14 bases left between them. The CDR3 is 16 amino acids. The CDR3 coding sequence is TGTGCCAGTTCACCAGGGTATAGCTCCTATAATTCACCCCTCCACTTT. It encodes CASSPGYSSYNSPLHF. Filled out from reference TRBV19 and TRBJ1-6, the complete variable domain reads DGGITQSPKYLFRKEGQNVTLSCEQNLNHDAMYWYRQDPGQGLRLIYYSQIVNDFQKGDIAEGYSVSREKKESFPLTVTSAQKNPTAFYLCASSPGYSSYNSPLHFGNGTRLTVT.

This CDR3 is CSVRDRAEKLFF. The CDR3 nucleotides are TGCAGCGTCCGGGACAGAGCTGAAAAACTGTTTTTT. The rearrangement uses TRBV29-1 and TRBJ1-4; 7 bases agree with TRBD1. The CDR3 covers 12 residues. Losses at the gene ends were 6 bases for V and 7 bases for J; bases not matched to a gene: 5. Germline values: CDR1 SQVTM, CDR2 ANQGSEA. The full variable domain, with the rest looked up from reference TRBV29-1 and TRBJ1-4, is SAVISQKPSRDICQRGTSLTIQCQVDSQVTMMFWYRQQPGQSLTLIATANQGSEATYESGFVIDKFPISRPNLTFSTLTVSNMSPEDSSIYLCSVRDRAEKLFFGSGTQLSVL.

The V call is TRBV5-1, the J call TRBJ1-3; TRBD1 is a possible D gene (6 bases). Germline values: CDR1 SGHRS, CDR2 YFSETQ. The CDR3 loop spans 15 amino acids. Trimming removed 0 bases at V and 4 bases at J, with 11 bases between. As DNA, the CDR3 is TGCGCCAGCAGCTTGGTTGCAGGGGCAGGAAACACCATATATTTT. Residues: CASSLVAGAGNTIYF.

Note on this clone: The sample carries other DNA sequences with the same CDR3. The chain recombines TRBV3-1 (or the pseudogene TRBV3-2) with TRBJ1-1; perhaps TRBD1 as D (5 bases). Looked up from germline, CDR1 is LGHDT and CDR2 is YNNKEL (reference sequence). This CDR3 region has 13 residues. The V gene lost 3 bases and the J gene lost 1 base, with 6 bases spanning the gap. The chain's CDR3 is CASSQGGNTEAFF. CDR3 bases: TGTGCCAGCAGCCAGGGGGGGAACACTGAAGCTTTCTTT.

This rearrangement joins TRBV29-1 to TRBJ1-1; D is uncertain. V was cut by 5 bases and J by 1 base, with 14 bases left in between. CDR1 and CDR2 (germline): SQVTM, ANQGSEA. The CDR3 spans 14 residues. The CDR3 region is CSVTFSGPNTEAFF. The CDR3 DNA reads TGCAGCGTTACTTTTAGCGGGCCGAACACTGAAGCTTTCTTT.

The rearrangement links TRBV4-1 to TRBJ2-2; TRBD2 matches at 16 bases. The CDR3 has 19 amino acids. Germline V CDR1 and CDR2: MGHRA, YSYEKL. Trimming took 1 base from V and 2 from J; bases not matched to a gene: 4. CDR3 amino acids: CASSQGGTSGGANTGELFF. DNA of the CDR3: TGCGCCAGCAGCCAAGGTGGGACTAGCGGGGGGGCTAACACCGGGGAGCTGTTTTTT.

The genes are TRBV2 and TRBJ1-4, with D uncertain. This CDR3 comprises 12 residues. Germline CDR1 is SNHLY and CDR2 is FYNNEI. V lost 6 bases, J lost 8 bases, and 10 bases lay in between. CDR3 sequence reads: CASSQVQEKLFF. For the CDR3, the DNA is TGTGCCAGCAGCCAGGTACAAGAAAAACTGTTTTTT.

The rearrangement links TRBV30 to TRBJ2-1; D is undetermined. The CDR3 consists of 14 residues. The germline V gene has CDR1 GTSNPN and CDR2 SVGIG (reference sequence). Trimming removed 0 bases from V and 9 bases from J, with 15 bases in between. CDR3 region: CAWSVPPQVIEQFF. Written as DNA, the CDR3 is TGTGCCTGGAGTGTACCTCCTCAGGTTATTGAGCAGTTCTTC.